This entry lists 28 T cell receptor beta chains sequenced from one sample in a study of control samples from healthy donors and cancer patients. The protocol was immunoSEQ multiplex PCR, while the TCRdb copy is restricted to in-frame clones and leaves out a portion. Here the sample spans about 170,000 clones, just over 85% being singletons. Sequences were obtained from blood. These receptors were collected from a young woman in good health.

This clone appeared a single time. The genes are TRBV6-6 and TRBJ1-5; the match to TRBD1 covers 8 bases. The germline V gene encodes CDR1 MNHNY and CDR2 SVGAGI (reference sequence). The CDR3 runs to 16 residues. V trimming: 4 bases; J trimming: 1 base; junction bases outside the gene matches: 6. The CDR3 DNA sequence: TGTGCCAGCAGTTCTGGACAGGGAGGAAGCAATCAGCCCCAGCATTTT. Its translation is CASSSGQGGSNQPQHF.

The genes are TRBV11-2 and TRBJ2-7; no firm D call. The CDR3 has 15 amino acids. Germline values: CDR1 SGHAT, CDR2 FQNNGV. With 7 bases removed from V and 0 bases from J, the gap between germline ends came to 16 bases. The CDR3 DNA sequence: TGTGCCAGCACCTACCCTGGAACCACCTCCTACGAGCAGTACTTC. Amino acids: CASTYPGTTSYEQYF.

This CDR3 is CASSPATGGHYNEQFF. In DNA, the CDR3 is TGTGCCAGCTCACCAGCGACAGGGGGGCATTACAATGAGCAGTTCTTC. V usage is TRBV18 and J usage is TRBJ2-1; TRBD1 agrees at 9 bases. J was trimmed by 4 bases and V by 2 bases; bases with no gene match: 6. This CDR3 has 16 residues. Germline values: CDR1 KGHSH, CDR2 LQKENI.

The CDR3 here is CAISGPGQGATYEQYF. The CDR3 DNA reads as TGTGCCATCAGTGGACCGGGACAGGGGGCCACCTACGAGCAGTACTTC. The gene calls are TRBV10-3 and TRBJ2-7; 12 nucleotides line up with TRBD1. The CDR3 spans 16 residues. Germline V CDR1 and CDR2: ENHRY, SYGVKD. Trimming removed 4 bases from V and 2 bases from J; junction bases left unmatched: 6.

The chain carries TRBV5-1 and TRBJ2-7; D uncertain. There are 13 residues in the CDR3. Trimming left V 8 bases short and J 1 base short, with 13 bases between. The germline V gene has CDR1 SGHRS and CDR2 YFSETQ. The CDR3 DNA reads TGCGCCAGTTCAGGCACGGTGTCCTACGAGCAGTACTTC. Translated: CASSGTVSYEQYF.

This clone was counted a few times. In DNA form, the CDR3 reads TGCAGCGTTTCCATTGGAAACACCATATATTTT. This gives the protein CSVSIGNTIYF. This chain joins TRBV29-1 and TRBJ1-3; D uncertain. The CDR3 has 11 residues. The V and J ends lost 5 bases and 3 bases respectively, with 5 bases between them. Germline CDR1 and CDR2: SQVTM and ANQGSEA.

This chain links TRBV7-2 with TRBJ2-3; a weak D match, TRBD2 (6 bases). Trimming left V 6 bases short and J 0 bases short, with 10 bases between. The CDR3 runs 14 residues. Germline CDR1 is SGHTA and CDR2 is FQGNSA. The CDR3 sequence is CASRGGFSTDTQYF. For the CDR3, the DNA is TGTGCCAGCAGAGGAGGGTTTAGCACAGATACGCAGTATTTT.

The V gene is TRBV28, the J gene TRBJ2-4; perhaps D is TRBD1 or TRBD2 (5 bases each). The CDR3 covers 15 residues. CDR1 is MDHEN, CDR2 SYDVKM, per germline. V was clipped by 4 bases and J by 4 bases, with 14 bases between them. In DNA, the CDR3 is TGTGCCAGCAGTTCGGGCGGGCAGGGAAAAAACATTCAGTACTTC. It translates to CASSSGGQGKNIQYF.

Comment on this clone: Within the sample, other DNA sequences also encode this same CDR3. The chain uses TRBV6-5 and TRBJ2-7; a possible D gene is TRBD2 (5 bases). V was cut by 0 bases and J by 1 base, with 7 bases left in between. Germline CDR1 MNHEY, CDR2 SVGAGI. There are 14 residues in the CDR3. The CDR3 bases are TGTGCCAGCAGTTACTCCAGCGGTTCCTACGAGCAGTACTTC. It specifies CASSYSSGSYEQYF.

The CDR3 is CAWSVTARGNQPQHF. CDR3 bases: TGTGCCTGGAGTGTAACGGCGAGGGGCAATCAGCCCCAGCATTTT. J is TRBJ1-5 and V is TRBV30; no reliable D call. In germline, CDR1 is GTSNPN, CDR2 SVGIG (reference sequence). CDR3 length equals 15 residues. The V end lost 0 bases, the J end lost 2 bases, and 11 bases lay between the germline ends.

J is TRBJ2-5 and V is TRBV2; 9 bases align to TRBD2. This CDR3 has 15 amino acids. After removal of 7 bases from V and 2 bases from J, the junction contained 8 bases not matched to a gene. From germline, CDR1 is SNHLY and CDR2 FYNNEI. In DNA, the CDR3 is TGTGCCAGCATCGGCGGGAGGGCCTTACAAGAGACCCAGTACTTC. As protein: CASIGGRALQETQYF.

Here the CDR3 DNA reads TGTGCCACCCAGAGATCGAACTATGGCTACACCTTC. Translation: CATQRSNYGYTF. The chain recombines TRBV6-5 with TRBJ1-2; no definite D call. This CDR3 contains 12 residues. In germline, CDR1 is MNHEY, CDR2 SVGAGI. Trimming shortened V by 10 bases and J by 2 bases, and 11 bases separated the two germline ends.

The chain has TRBV21-1 and TRBJ2-7; the table's D gene call, TRBD1, was not cross checked with the DNA. TRBV21-1 is described as a pseudogene. The CDR3 loop spans 12 amino acids. The CDR3 reads CASSKGLAEQYF. The CDR3 DNA is TGTGCCAGCAGCAAAGGATTGGCCGAGCAGTACTTC.

The chain joins TRBV6-1 to TRBJ1-1; 7 bases are shared with TRBD1. V gave up 3 bases and J gave up 0 bases; unmatched junction bases: 4. The CDR3 length is 15 residues. The germline V gene encodes CDR1 MNHNS and CDR2 SASEGT. The CDR3: CASSDNRGLNTEAFF. The DNA of the CDR3 is TGTGCCAGCAGTGATAACAGGGGCTTGAACACTGAAGCTTTCTTT.

The chain joins TRBV5-1 to TRBJ1-4, with 9 nucleotides matching TRBD1. CDR3 size: 15 residues. CDR1 SGHRS and CDR2 YFSETQ come from the germline V gene. V lost 4 bases and J lost 6; bases outside the gene matches: 7. CDR3 sequence reads: CASSTEGQGHEKLFF. The CDR3 DNA follows: TGCGCCAGCAGCACCGAGGGACAGGGTCATGAAAAACTGTTTTTT.

The gene calls are TRBV6-5 and TRBJ1-5; the D gene is possibly TRBD1 (6 bases). V lost 5 bases, J lost 4 bases, and 12 bases lay in between. This CDR3 region has 14 residues. CDR1 MNHEY and CDR2 SVGAGI come from the germline V gene. CDR3 nucleotides: TGTGCCAGCAGTACCCGGGGGCGTAATCAGCCCCAGCATTTT. As protein: CASSTRGRNQPQHF.

This rearrangement joins TRBV27 to TRBJ1-2; 8 bases agree with TRBD1. CDR1 MNHEY and CDR2 SMNVEV come from the germline V gene (reference sequence). V shed 5 bases, J shed 3 bases, and the junction held 8 bases outside the gene matches. The CDR3 spans 15 residues. In DNA, the CDR3 is TGTGCCAGCAGTCCCAACAGGGGGGCTTACTATGGCTACACCTTC. Its translation: CASSPNRGAYYGYTF.

Only one count was recorded for this clone. The rearrangement links TRBV15 to TRBJ2-5; 7 nucleotides agree with TRBD2. The CDR3 runs to 12 residues. Unmatched junction bases numbered 6, after V lost 8 bases and J lost 6 bases. Germline lookup yields CDR1 LNHNV and CDR2 YYDKDF (reference sequence). The CDR3 nucleotides are TGTGCCACCTACGGCGGGGGAAAGACCCAGTACTTC. Its translation: CATYGGGKTQYF.

This clone was recorded only once. Here the CDR3 DNA reads TGCGCCAGCAGCGTCGGGACAGGGACTGAAGCTTTCTTT. Amino acids: CASSVGTGTEAFF. The V call is TRBV5-1, the J call TRBJ1-1, with 9 bases identical to TRBD1. This CDR3 is built from 13 residues. Germline V gene lookup returns CDR1 SGHRS and CDR2 YFSETQ. Trimming took 4 bases from V and 5 from J; bases not matched to a gene: 3.

This chain links TRBV12-5 with TRBJ1-1, with a possible D match to TRBD1 (5 bases). CDR1 and CDR2 (germline): LGHNT, FRNRAP. Trimming took 1 base from V and 5 from J, leaving 5 bases between them. There are 12 residues in the CDR3. The CDR3 DNA is TGTGCTAGTGGTTTGGGGGGGACTGAAGCTTTCTTT. It translates to CASGLGGTEAFF.

J is TRBJ1-2 and V is TRBV9; perhaps TRBD1 as D (6 bases). The CDR3 covers 15 residues. Trimming left V 1 base short and J 8 bases short, with 18 bases between. The germline CDR1 and CDR2 sequences are SGDLS and YYNGEE. The CDR3 is CASSVPALGARGYTF. The CDR3 DNA reads as TGTGCCAGCAGCGTACCCGCACTGGGGGCGCGAGGCTACACCTTC.

This clone came up once. The rearrangement links TRBV7-2 to TRBJ2-5, with TRBD2 matching 11 bases. Germline V lookup: CDR1 SGHTA, CDR2 FQGNSA. Losses at the gene ends were 4 bases for V and 3 bases for J; bases not matched to a gene: 4. The CDR3 length is 15 residues. In nucleotides, the CDR3 is TGTGCCAGCAGCTGGACTAGCGGGCTGAAAGAGACCCAGTACTTC. This gives the protein CASSWTSGLKETQYF.

The chain couples TRBV5-1 to TRBJ2-7, with TRBD1 matching 7 bases. The germline V gene has CDR1 SGHRS and CDR2 YFSETQ. The CDR3 runs to 15 residues. J was trimmed by 2 bases and V by 2 bases; bases with no gene match: 7. The CDR3 DNA reads as TGCGCCAGCAGCTTTGGGGACAGCACTACCTACGAGCAGTACTTC. It specifies CASSFGDSTTYEQYF. Using reference TRBV5-1 and TRBJ2-7 for the parts outside the CDR3, the full variable domain is KAGVTQTPRYLIKTRGQQVTLSCSPISGHRSVSWYQQTPGQGLQFLFEYFSETQRNKGNFPGRFSGRQFSNSRSEMNVSTLELGDSALYLCASSFGDSTTYEQYFGPGTRLTVT.

CDR3 region: CASSPDRGGFGNTIYF. In DNA, the CDR3 is TGCGCCAGCAGCCCCGACAGGGGGGGATTTGGAAACACCATATATTTT. This chain joins TRBV5-1 and TRBJ1-3, with 9 positions matching TRBD1. The J segment lost 3 bases and the V segment lost 4 bases, leaving 8 bases of the junction unmatched. CDR3 length equals 16 residues. Per the germline V gene, CDR1 is SGHRS and CDR2 is YFSETQ.

The chain combines TRBV27 with TRBJ2-7, with a weak D call TRBD1 (6 bases). Germline V gene lookup returns CDR1 MNHEY and CDR2 SMNVEV (reference sequence). The V end was cut by 10 bases, the J end by 3 bases, with 22 bases between. The CDR3 length is 15 residues. The CDR3 bases are TGTGCCATTCCCGCCGGGCCCCCAGGGGACTACGAGCAGTACGTC. This gives the protein CAIPAGPPGDYEQYV.

V usage is TRBV18 and J usage is TRBJ1-6, with 9 bases that match TRBD1. The V segment lost 1 base and the J segment 7 bases; nucleotides outside the gene matches: 8. From germline, CDR1 is KGHSH and CDR2 LQKENI. This CDR3 spans 17 amino acids. CDR3 amino acids: CASSPLHPGTGNSPLHF. CDR3 in DNA: TGTGCCAGCTCACCACTCCATCCCGGGACAGGGAATTCACCCCTCCACTTT.

This chain connects TRBV2 to TRBJ2-1; 12 bases are a match to TRBD2. CDR1 and CDR2 from the germline V gene are SNHLY and FYNNEI. V gave up 3 bases and J gave up 2 bases; unmatched junction bases: 8. The CDR3 covers 18 residues. For the CDR3, the DNA is TGTGCCAGCAGTGATTTAACTAGCGGGGGGATCCCCTACAATGAGCAGTTCTTC. Its protein product is CASSDLTSGGIPYNEQFF.

V usage is TRBV6-1 and J usage is TRBJ2-3, with TRBD1 matching over 9 bases. The CDR3 extends over 17 amino acids. Germline V lookup: CDR1 MNHNS, CDR2 SASEGT. J lost 1 base, V lost 3 bases, and 8 bases had no gene match. The CDR3: CASSERPRTGGTDTQYF. In nucleotides, the CDR3 is TGTGCCAGCAGTGAGAGGCCTAGGACAGGGGGCACAGATACGCAGTATTTT.